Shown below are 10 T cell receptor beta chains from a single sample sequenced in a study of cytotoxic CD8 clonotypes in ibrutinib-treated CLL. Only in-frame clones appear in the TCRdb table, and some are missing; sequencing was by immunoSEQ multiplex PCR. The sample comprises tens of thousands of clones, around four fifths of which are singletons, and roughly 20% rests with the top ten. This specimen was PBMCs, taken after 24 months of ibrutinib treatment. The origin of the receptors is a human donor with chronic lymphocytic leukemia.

CDR3 in amino acids: CASSLLAGTSYNEQFF. CDR3 nucleotides: TGTGCCAGCAGCTTATTGGCCGGGACTAGTTACAATGAGCAGTTCTTC. The gene calls are TRBV7-2 and TRBJ2-1, with TRBD2 matching 8 bases. V dropped 2 bases and J dropped 4; count of bases not matched to a gene: 7. This CDR3 comprises 16 residues. Germline V gives CDR1 SGHTA, CDR2 FQGNSA.

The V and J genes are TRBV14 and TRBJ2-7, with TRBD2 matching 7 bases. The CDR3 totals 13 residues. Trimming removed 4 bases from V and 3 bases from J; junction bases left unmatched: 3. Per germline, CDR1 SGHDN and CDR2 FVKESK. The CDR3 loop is CASSRGLGYEQYF. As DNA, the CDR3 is TGTGCCAGCAGCCGCGGACTAGGCTACGAGCAGTACTTC. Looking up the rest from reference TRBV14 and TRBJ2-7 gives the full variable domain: EAGVTQFPSHSVIEKGQTVTLRCDPISGHDNLYWYRRVMGKEIKFLLHFVKESKQDESGMPNNRFLAERTGGTYSTLKVQPAELEDSGVYFCASSRGLGYEQYFGPGTRLTVT.

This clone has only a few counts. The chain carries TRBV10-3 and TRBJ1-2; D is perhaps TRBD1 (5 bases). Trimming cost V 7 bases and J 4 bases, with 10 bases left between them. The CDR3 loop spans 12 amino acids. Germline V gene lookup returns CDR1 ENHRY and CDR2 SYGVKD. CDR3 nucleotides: TGTGCCATCACTACAGGAACCTATGGCTACACCTTC. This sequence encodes CAITTGTYGYTF.

In nucleotides, the CDR3 is TGTGCCAGCAGTTACGGCGGCTTGCAAGAGACCCAGTACTTC. This encodes CASSYGGLQETQYF. The gene calls are TRBV6-6 and TRBJ2-5, with no clear D. This CDR3 is built from 14 residues. V was trimmed by 2 bases and J by 2 bases, leaving 9 bases between them. Germline loops: CDR1 MNHNY, CDR2 SVGAGI (reference sequence).

CDR3 in amino acids: CASSLENRGAYEQYF. The CDR3 DNA reads TGCGCCAGCAGCTTGGAAAACAGGGGGGCCTACGAGCAGTACTTC. This chain joins TRBV5-1 and TRBJ2-7, with 8 bases fitting TRBD1. V was clipped by 0 bases and J by 2 bases; unmatched bases: 4. Germline V gene data show CDR1 as SGHRS and CDR2 as YFSETQ. CDR3 length equals 15 residues.

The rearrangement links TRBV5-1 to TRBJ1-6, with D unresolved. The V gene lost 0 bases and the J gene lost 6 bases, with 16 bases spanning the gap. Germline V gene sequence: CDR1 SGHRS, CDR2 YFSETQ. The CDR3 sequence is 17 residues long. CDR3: CASSLATLAEINSPLHF. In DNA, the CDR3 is TGCGCCAGCAGCTTGGCCACTTTGGCAGAAATTAATTCACCCCTCCACTTT.

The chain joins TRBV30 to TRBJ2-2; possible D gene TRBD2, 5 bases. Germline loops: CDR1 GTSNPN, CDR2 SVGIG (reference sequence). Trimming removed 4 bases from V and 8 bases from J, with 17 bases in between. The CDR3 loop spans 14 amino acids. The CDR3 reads CAWMPEFGGGELFF. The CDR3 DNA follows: TGTGCCTGGATGCCAGAATTTGGAGGAGGGGAGCTGTTTTTT.

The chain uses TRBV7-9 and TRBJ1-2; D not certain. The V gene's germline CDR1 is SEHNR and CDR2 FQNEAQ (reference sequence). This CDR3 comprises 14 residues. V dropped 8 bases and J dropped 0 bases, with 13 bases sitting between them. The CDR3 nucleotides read TGTGCCAGCCGCATGTCCGGGGCTAACTATGGCTACACCTTC. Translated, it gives CASRMSGANYGYTF. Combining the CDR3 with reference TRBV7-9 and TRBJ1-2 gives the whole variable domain DTGVSQNPRHKITKRGQNVTFRCDPISEHNRLYWYRQTLGQGPEFLTYFQNEAQLEKSRLLSDRFSAERPKGSFSTLEIQRTEQGDSAMYLCASRMSGANYGYTFGSGTRLTVV.

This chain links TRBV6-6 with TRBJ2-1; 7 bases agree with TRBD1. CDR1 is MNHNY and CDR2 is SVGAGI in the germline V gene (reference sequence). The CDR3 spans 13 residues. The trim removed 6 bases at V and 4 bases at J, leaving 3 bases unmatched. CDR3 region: CASRPGQYNEQFF. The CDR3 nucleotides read TGTGCCAGCAGGCCGGGACAGTACAATGAGCAGTTCTTC.

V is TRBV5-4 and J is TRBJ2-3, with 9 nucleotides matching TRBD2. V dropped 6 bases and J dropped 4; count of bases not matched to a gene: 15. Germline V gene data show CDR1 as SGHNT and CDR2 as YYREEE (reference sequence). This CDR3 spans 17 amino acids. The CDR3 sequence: CASNAKRAGGGPDTQYF. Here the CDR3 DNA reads TGTGCCAGCAACGCTAAAAGGGCGGGAGGGGGGCCAGATACGCAGTATTTT.